This TCR beta chain is drawn from a study of brain T cells in children with intractable seizures. General study findings and limits: Each case's top public CDR3 resembled known HCMV, EBV or influenza A CDR3s. Pre- and post-surgery blood differed in depth, so pre-surgery absences may be undersampling. Patients' HCMV serostatus was unknown; virus specificity rests on CDR3 similarity alone.

V was cut by 1 base and J by 7 bases, with 10 bases left in between. Germline V gene data show CDR1 as LNHNV and CDR2 as YYDKDF (reference sequence). The CDR3 loop spans 13 amino acids. Data came from immunoSEQ multiplex PCR; TCRdb stores just in-frame clones and leaves some out. Among 4,500 to 5,500 clones, about 91% were seen once, and the ten largest hold 1.5% to 2%. To note about this clone: Antigen unknown.

The sequenced cases were selected for having the highest brain T cell transcript signatures. Pre-surgery treatment included at least one anti-epileptic drug. The sequenced sample was resected brain tissue, obtained at surgery. This chain connects TRBV15 to TRBJ1-1; D ambiguous. This clonotype was obtained from a boy younger than two with focal cortical dysplasia and intractable seizures. CDR3 sequence (DNA): TGTGCCACCAGCAGAGGGACTAGGGTTGAAGCTTTCTTT. This translates into CATSRGTRVEAFF.